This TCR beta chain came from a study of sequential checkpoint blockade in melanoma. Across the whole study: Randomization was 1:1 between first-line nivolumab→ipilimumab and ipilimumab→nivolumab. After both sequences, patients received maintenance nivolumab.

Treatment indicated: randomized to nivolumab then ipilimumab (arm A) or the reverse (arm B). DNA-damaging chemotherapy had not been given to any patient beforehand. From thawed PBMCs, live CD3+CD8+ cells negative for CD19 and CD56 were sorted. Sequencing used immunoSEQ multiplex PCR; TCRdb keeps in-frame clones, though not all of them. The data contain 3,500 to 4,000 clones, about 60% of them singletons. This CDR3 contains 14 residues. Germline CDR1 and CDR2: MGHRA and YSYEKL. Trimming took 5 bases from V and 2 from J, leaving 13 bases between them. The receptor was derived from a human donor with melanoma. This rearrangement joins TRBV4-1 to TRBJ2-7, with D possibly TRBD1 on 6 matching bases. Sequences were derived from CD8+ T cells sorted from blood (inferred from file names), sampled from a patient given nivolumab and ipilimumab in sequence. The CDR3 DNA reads TGCGCCAGCAGCTTGTTTCAGGGGCCCTACGAGCAGTACTTC. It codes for CASSLFQGPYEQYF.